One and the same sample provided the 3 T cell receptor beta chains below, sequenced in a study of shared clonotypes between healthy human individuals. Clones were sequenced by immunoSEQ multiplex PCR, and TCRdb holds only the in-frame ones, with some missing. Counted here are some 1 million clones, under 80% occurring once; the ten biggest clones make up nearly 1.5%. Sequencing used memory CD4+ T cells sorted from blood. As for subset: CD45RA-negative fraction. The receptors stem from a man younger than 30 in good health.

The table lists this clone with a few counts. The genes are TRBV2 and TRBJ1-2; no clear D. V dropped 3 bases and J dropped 3 bases, with 8 bases sitting between them. Germline V gene sequence: CDR1 SNHLY, CDR2 FYNNEI. The CDR3 has 13 amino acids. The CDR3 DNA reads as TGTGCCAGCAGTGAGTACAGCGACTATGGCTACACCTTC. It yields the protein CASSEYSDYGYTF.

The J gene is TRBJ1-2, the V gene TRBV28; TRBD1 matches at 8 bases. The germline gives CDR1 MDHEN, CDR2 SYDVKM. Trimming took 8 bases from V and 4 from J; bases not matched to a gene: 12. This CDR3 has 15 residues. CDR3 protein: CASHPTGAVGYGYTF. The CDR3 bases are TGTGCCAGCCACCCGACAGGGGCCGTCGGCTATGGCTACACCTTC.

The gene calls are TRBV30 and TRBJ2-3; the D call may be TRBD1 or TRBD2 (5 bases each). The germline CDR1 and CDR2 sequences are GTSNPN and SVGIG (reference sequence). The V end lost 1 base, the J end lost 2 bases, and 13 bases lay between the germline ends. The CDR3 is 15 residues long. CDR3 sequence reads: CAWSGGGGYTDTQYF. The CDR3 DNA is TGTGCCTGGAGTGGAGGTGGGGGTTACACAGATACGCAGTATTTT.